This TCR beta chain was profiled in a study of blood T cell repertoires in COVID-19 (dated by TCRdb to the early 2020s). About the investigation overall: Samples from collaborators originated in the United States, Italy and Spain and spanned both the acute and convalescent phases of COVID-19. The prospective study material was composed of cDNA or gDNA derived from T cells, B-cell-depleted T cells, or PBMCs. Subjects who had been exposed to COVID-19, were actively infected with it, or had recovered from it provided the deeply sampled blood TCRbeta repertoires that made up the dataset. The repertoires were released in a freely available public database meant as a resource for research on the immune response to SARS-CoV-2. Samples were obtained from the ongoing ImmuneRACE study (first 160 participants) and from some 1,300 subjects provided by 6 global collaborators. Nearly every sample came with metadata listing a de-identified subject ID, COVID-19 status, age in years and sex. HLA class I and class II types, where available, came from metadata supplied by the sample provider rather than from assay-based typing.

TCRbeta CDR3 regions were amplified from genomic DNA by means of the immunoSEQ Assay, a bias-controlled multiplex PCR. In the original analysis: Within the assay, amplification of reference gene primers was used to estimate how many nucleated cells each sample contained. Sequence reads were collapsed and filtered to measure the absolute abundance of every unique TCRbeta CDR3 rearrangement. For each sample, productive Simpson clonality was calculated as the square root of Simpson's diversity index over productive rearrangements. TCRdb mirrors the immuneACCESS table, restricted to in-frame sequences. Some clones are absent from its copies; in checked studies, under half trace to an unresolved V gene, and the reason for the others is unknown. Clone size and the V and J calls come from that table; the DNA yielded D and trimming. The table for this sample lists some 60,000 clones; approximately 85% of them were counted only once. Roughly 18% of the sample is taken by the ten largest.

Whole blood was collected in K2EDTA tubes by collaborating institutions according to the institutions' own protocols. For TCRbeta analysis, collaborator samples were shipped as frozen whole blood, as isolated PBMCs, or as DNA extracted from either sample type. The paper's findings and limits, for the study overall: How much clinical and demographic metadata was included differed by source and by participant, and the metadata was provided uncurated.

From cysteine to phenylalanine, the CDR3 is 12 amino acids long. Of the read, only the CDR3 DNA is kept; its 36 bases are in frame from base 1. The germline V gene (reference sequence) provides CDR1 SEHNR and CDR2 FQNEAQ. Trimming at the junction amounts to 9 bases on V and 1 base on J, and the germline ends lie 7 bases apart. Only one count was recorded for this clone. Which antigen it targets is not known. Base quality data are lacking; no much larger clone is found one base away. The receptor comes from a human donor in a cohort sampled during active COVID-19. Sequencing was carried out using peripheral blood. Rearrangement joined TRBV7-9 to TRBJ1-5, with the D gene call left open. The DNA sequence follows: TGTGCCAGTGCGGGGAGCAATCAGCCCCAGCATTTT. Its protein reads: CASAGSNQPQHF.